This T cell receptor (beta chain) came from a study of CD8+ T cells in alopecia areata. For the study at large: Patients in the study were on tofacitinib for 6 to 18 months, then off it for 6 months.

Germline V lookup: CDR1 ENHRY, CDR2 SYGVKD. V trimming: 6 bases; J trimming: 4 bases; junction bases outside the gene matches: 7. The CDR3 is 14 amino acids. Alopecia areata patients provided lesional scalp punch biopsies and peripheral blood. Only one count was recorded for this clone. RNA extraction and reverse transcription yielded cDNA as sequencing template. Clones were read by immunoSEQ multiplex PCR, and TCRdb kept only the in-frame ones, dropping some. The table shows around 250,000 clones, with roughly two thirds occurring only once. The chain uses TRBV10-3 and TRBJ2-7, with 9 bases that match TRBD2. The TCR was taken from a human donor with alopecia areata. The material was CD4+ T cells sorted from blood, obtained at week 0. The CDR3 bases are TGTGCCATCAGCCTAGCGGGGAGGCCGTACGAGCAGTACTTC. Translated: CAISLAGRPYEQYF.